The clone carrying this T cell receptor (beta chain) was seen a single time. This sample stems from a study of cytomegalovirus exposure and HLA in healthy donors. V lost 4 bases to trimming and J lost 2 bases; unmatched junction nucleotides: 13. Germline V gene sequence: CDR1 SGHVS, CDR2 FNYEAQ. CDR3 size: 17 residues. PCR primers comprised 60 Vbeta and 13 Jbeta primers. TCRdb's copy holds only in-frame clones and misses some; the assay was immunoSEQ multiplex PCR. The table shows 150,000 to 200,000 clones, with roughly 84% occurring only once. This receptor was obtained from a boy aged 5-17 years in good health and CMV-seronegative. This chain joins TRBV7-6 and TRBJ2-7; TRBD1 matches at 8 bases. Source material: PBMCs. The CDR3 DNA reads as TGTGCCAGCAGCTCGCCTTGGACAGGGTCCGCGACCTACGAGCAGTACTTC. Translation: CASSSPWTGSATYEQYF.